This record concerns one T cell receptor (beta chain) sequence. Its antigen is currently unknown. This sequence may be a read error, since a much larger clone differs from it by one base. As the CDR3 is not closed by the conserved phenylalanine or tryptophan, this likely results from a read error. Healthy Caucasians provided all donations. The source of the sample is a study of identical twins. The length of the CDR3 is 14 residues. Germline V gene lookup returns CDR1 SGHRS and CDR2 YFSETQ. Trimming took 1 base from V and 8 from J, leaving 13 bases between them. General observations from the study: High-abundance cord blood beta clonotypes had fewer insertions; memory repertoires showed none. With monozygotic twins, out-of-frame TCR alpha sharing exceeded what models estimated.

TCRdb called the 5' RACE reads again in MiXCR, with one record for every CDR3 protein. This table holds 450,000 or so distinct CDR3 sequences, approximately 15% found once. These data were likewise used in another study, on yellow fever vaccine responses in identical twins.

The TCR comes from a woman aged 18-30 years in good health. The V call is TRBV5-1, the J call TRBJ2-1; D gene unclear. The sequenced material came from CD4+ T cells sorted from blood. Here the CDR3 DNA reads TGCGCCAGCAGCTTGCGGCAGGCGCAACATGAGCAGTTCTCC. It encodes CASSLRQAQHEQFS.